These T cell receptor beta chains were read from a single sample in a study of blood T cell repertoires in COVID-19. Sequencing used immunoSEQ multiplex PCR; TCRdb keeps in-frame clones, though not all of them. The sample carries approximately 46,000 clones, about 85% recorded once. The sequenced sample consisted of peripheral blood. The receptors come from a woman in her 70s in a cohort sampled during active COVID-19. The CDR3 runs from the conserved cysteine through the conserved F or W. The D gene is left open where the match is weak. Not every row has a clone size; where given, it reads once, few, many or a size class.

v_call	j_call	clone_size	d_call	cdr3_nt	cdr3_aa
TRBV3-1/TRBV3-2	TRBJ1-4	.	TRBD1	TGTGCCAGCAGCCAGACAGGGGGCGTAGTAAAACTGTTTTTT	CASSQTGGVVKLFF
TRBV4-1	TRBJ2-1	few	TRBD2	TGCGCCAGCAGCCTCGATGGAGTTAGCGGGAGTGAGCAGTTCTTC	CASSLDGVSGSEQFF
TRBV6-6	TRBJ2-4	.	.	TGTGCCAGCAGTTACGAGCAAAACATTCAGTACTTC	CASSYEQNIQYF
TRBV27	TRBJ1-2	few	TRBD1	TGTGCCAGCCGGGACAGGGTCTATGGCTACACCTTC	CASRDRVYGYTF
TRBV20-1	TRBJ1-5	.	TRBD1	TGCAGTGCTAGTGGGACAGCTAGGGGTCAGCCCCAGCATTTT	CSASGTARGQPQHF
TRBV5-1	TRBJ1-6	.	TRBD1	TGCGCCAGCAGCCTGGGACAGGCTAGGAATTCACCCCTCCACTTT	CASSLGQARNSPLHF
TRBV5-1	TRBJ2-7	few	TRBD2	TGCGCCAGCAGCACTTCCGGGACTAGCGGGAACGAGCAGTACTTC	CASSTSGTSGNEQYF
TRBV28	TRBJ2-7	.	.	TGTGCCAGCAGTTTAATGGGGGGAGGGGGCGAGCAGTACTTC	CASSLMGGGGEQYF
TRBV3-1/TRBV3-2	TRBJ2-6	once	.	TGTGCCAGCAGCCAAGGAGGGAGGTGGGCCAACGTCCTGACTTTC	CASSQGGRWANVLTF
TRBV6-5	TRBJ2-2	.	TRBD2	TGTGCCAGCAGGCTAGCGGGGAACGCCGGGGAGCTGTTTTTT	CASRLAGNAGELFF
TRBV29-1	TRBJ2-2	.	.	TGCAGCGTTGAAGAGCGGTTCACCGGGGAGCTGTTTTTT	CSVEERFTGELFF
TRBV5-4	TRBJ1-1	.	.	TGTGCCAGCAGCCAACAGGGTATGAACACTGAAGCTTTCTTT	CASSQQGMNTEAFF
TRBV27	TRBJ2-7	.	.	TGTGCCAGCAGTTTCCGGGGAGTAAACGAGCAGTACTTC	CASSFRGVNEQYF
TRBV18	TRBJ1-1	.	.	TGTGCCAGCTCGCGCGAACAGGGACGAAATACTGAAGCTTTCTTT	CASSREQGRNTEAFF
TRBV11-2	TRBJ2-5	.	TRBD2	TGTGCCACCAGCCATGGAGCGGGGGGTAGTTCAGAGACCCAGTACTTC	CATSHGAGGSSETQYF
TRBV28	TRBJ1-5	.	TRBD1	TGTGCCAGCAGTTATCGGACAGGAGGTACTCAGCCCCAGCATTTT	CASSYRTGGTQPQHF
TRBV19	TRBJ1-3	few	.	TGTGCCAGTATTGAGGACGGGAACCGACGGGGAAACACCATATATTTT	CASIEDGNRRGNTIYF
TRBV19	TRBJ2-7	once	TRBD2	TGTGCCAGTAGTATCGACCTACTCCGGGTAGCGGGAGAAGAGCAGTACTTC	CASSIDLLRVAGEEQYF
TRBV10-1	TRBJ2-3	.	TRBD2	TGCGCCAGCAGTGACCGGACTAGCGAAACAGATACGCAGTATTTT	CASSDRTSETDTQYF
TRBV10-3	TRBJ2-1	.	.	TGTGCCATCAGCCCCTCTCGCAATGAGCAGTTCTTC	CAISPSRNEQFF
TRBV2	TRBJ1-4	.	.	TGTGCCACCCGACAGGCCAACTGGGAAAAACTGTTTTTT	CATRQANWEKLFF
TRBV6-2/TRBV6-3	TRBJ2-7	few	.	TGTGCCAGCAGTTACGGGAGTGTTAAGTACTTC	CASSYGSVKYF
TRBV19	TRBJ1-1	.	TRBD1	TGTGCCAGTAGTAGACAGGGAATGAACACTGAAGCTTTCTTT	CASSRQGMNTEAFF
TRBV11-2	TRBJ2-7	.	TRBD2	TGTGCCAGCAGCTTAGAGGGACTAGCAGCGGCCTACGAGCAGTACTTC	CASSLEGLAAAYEQYF
TRBV29-1	TRBJ2-2	.	TRBD2	TGCAGCGTTCAGAGACTAGCGGGCCCCGGGGAGCTGTTTTTT	CSVQRLAGPGELFF
TRBV10-3	TRBJ2-3	.	.	TGTGCCATCGGGACTTTTCCTAGCACAGATACGCAGTATTTT	CAIGTFPSTDTQYF